This TCR beta chain was identified during a study of cytomegalovirus exposure and HLA in healthy donors. For the study at large: In a previous analysis, about 100 million unique TCR beta sequences were found from roughly 180 million T cells.

Findings and limits, study-wide: On later analysis, the bulk of CMV-associated TCR beta chains appeared to be HLA-restricted. Previously analyzed data showed that most TCR beta V segments were productive at a frequency of about 87% or about 30%. Rare TCR sequences predominated, though certain public TCRs were found in many donors.

PCR used 60 Vbeta primers and 13 Jbeta primers. Clones were read by immunoSEQ multiplex PCR, and TCRdb kept only the in-frame ones, dropping some. Here the sample spans 90,000 to 140,000 clones, 65% to 80% being singletons. This CDR3 has 14 residues. Germline loops: CDR1 MNHEY, CDR2 SMNVEV (reference sequence). V trimming: 3 bases; J trimming: 4 bases; junction bases outside the gene matches: 4. In its sample, this clone was seen a few times. Its antigen is not known. V gene TRBV27 combines with J gene TRBJ1-1; TRBD1 matches at 8 bases. This clonotype was obtained from a male donor in good health and CMV-seronegative. The sample taken for sequencing was PBMCs. As DNA, the CDR3 is TGTGCCAGCAGTTTGGACAGGGACGGCACTGAAGCTTTCTTT. The encoded protein is CASSLDRDGTEAFF.